This is a list of T cell receptor beta chains from one sample in a study of cytomegalovirus exposure and HLA in healthy donors. Data came from immunoSEQ multiplex PCR; TCRdb stores just in-frame clones and leaves some out. The clone table shows 150,000 to 200,000 clones, with the ten largest holding 0.65% to 0.9%. Sequenced: PBMCs. These receptors were obtained from a woman aged 18-29 years in good health and CMV-seropositive. Each CDR3 is given with its conserved first and last residue. Each record gives: D gene, J gene, V gene, CDR3 DNA, CDR3 protein. D genes are given only for firm matches.

D gene: NA; J gene: TRBJ1-2; V gene: TRBV7-2; CDR3 DNA: TGTGCCAGCAGCTTAGACGCCAGTGGGGCCGGAGGCTACACCTTC; CDR3 protein: CASSLDASGAGGYTF
D gene: NA; J gene: TRBJ2-1; V gene: TRBV5-4; CDR3 DNA: TGTGCCAGCAGCCCTCCGGCGGGGGCGGGAGAGCAGTTCTTC; CDR3 protein: CASSPPAGAGEQFF
D gene: NA; J gene: TRBJ2-3; V gene: TRBV7-6; CDR3 DNA: TGTGCCAGCAGCTTAGTCGGAGCTAGCACAGATACGCAGTATTTT; CDR3 protein: CASSLVGASTDTQYF
D gene: TRBD1; J gene: TRBJ1-2; V gene: TRBV6-5; CDR3 DNA: TGTGCCAGCAGTTATGGGACAGGGGGATACTATGGCTACACCTTC; CDR3 protein: CASSYGTGGYYGYTF
D gene: NA; J gene: TRBJ2-3; V gene: TRBV30; CDR3 DNA: TGTGCCCCAAACCCGAAGGAGTCACTAGATACGCAGTATTTT; CDR3 protein: CAPNPKESLDTQYF
D gene: TRBD2; J gene: TRBJ2-3; V gene: TRBV5-1; CDR3 DNA: TGCGCCAGCAGCCTTGGTGGGGGGACTAGGGGCGATACGCAGTATTTT; CDR3 protein: CASSLGGGTRGDTQYF
D gene: NA; J gene: TRBJ2-7; V gene: TRBV30; CDR3 DNA: TGTGCCTGGAGTTACCAGGGGAATATTAACGAGCAGTACTTC; CDR3 protein: CAWSYQGNINEQYF
D gene: TRBD2; J gene: TRBJ2-3; V gene: TRBV6-6; CDR3 DNA: TGTGCCAGCAGTCGTACATTAGCGGGGGGGCCGGATACGCAGTATTTT; CDR3 protein: CASSRTLAGGPDTQYF
D gene: TRBD1; J gene: TRBJ1-2; V gene: TRBV2; CDR3 DNA: TGTGCCAGCAGTGACTCCGGGACAGTTGGCTACACCTTC; CDR3 protein: CASSDSGTVGYTF
D gene: TRBD1; J gene: TRBJ1-2; V gene: TRBV19; CDR3 DNA: TGTGCCAGTAGGGGACAGAACCTCCTTATGGATGGCTACACCTTC; CDR3 protein: CASRGQNLLMDGYTF
D gene: NA; J gene: TRBJ2-1; V gene: TRBV9; CDR3 DNA: TGTGCCAGCAGCGTAGCCACAGCATACAATGAGCAGTTCTTC; CDR3 protein: CASSVATAYNEQFF
D gene: NA; J gene: TRBJ1-4; V gene: TRBV6-5; CDR3 DNA: TGTGCCAGCGGCATCAGGGAAAGATTTGAAAAACTGTTTTTT; CDR3 protein: CASGIRERFEKLFF
D gene: TRBD2; J gene: TRBJ2-7; V gene: TRBV29-1; CDR3 DNA: TGCAGCGTTGTAGGCCTAGCGGATTACGAGCAGTACTTC; CDR3 protein: CSVVGLADYEQYF
D gene: TRBD1; J gene: TRBJ2-5; V gene: TRBV5-1; CDR3 DNA: TGCGCCAGCAGCTTGGCCCAGGGGGCTTCTGAGCAGTACTTC; CDR3 protein: CASSLAQGASEQYF
D gene: TRBD1; J gene: TRBJ2-1; V gene: TRBV6-5; CDR3 DNA: TGTGCCAGCAGACGGGACAGAGATTACAATGAGCAGTTCTTC; CDR3 protein: CASRRDRDYNEQFF
D gene: NA; J gene: TRBJ1-1; V gene: TRBV5-6; CDR3 DNA: TGTGCCAGCAGCTTTCTGCGGAACACTGAAGCTTTCTTT; CDR3 protein: CASSFLRNTEAFF
D gene: TRBD1; J gene: TRBJ2-7; V gene: TRBV4-2; CDR3 DNA: TGTGCCAGCAGCCAACAAGGGACAGGGGGGAACTACGAGCAGTACTTC; CDR3 protein: CASSQQGTGGNYEQYF
D gene: TRBD2; J gene: TRBJ2-7; V gene: TRBV9; CDR3 DNA: TGTGCCAGCAGCCGGACTAGCGGGAGTTACGAGCAGTACTTC; CDR3 protein: CASSRTSGSYEQYF
D gene: TRBD1; J gene: TRBJ1-1; V gene: TRBV11-3; CDR3 DNA: TGTGCCAGCAGCTCTGCAGGGGGGACTGAAGCTTTCTTT; CDR3 protein: CASSSAGGTEAFF
D gene: TRBD1; J gene: TRBJ1-4; V gene: TRBV2; CDR3 DNA: TGTGCCAGCAGTGGTCGGGACAGGGAGGAAAAACTGTTTTTT; CDR3 protein: CASSGRDREEKLFF
D gene: NA; J gene: TRBJ2-7; V gene: TRBV2; CDR3 DNA: TGTGCCAGCAGGGAGGGAGAGCAGTACTTC; CDR3 protein: CASREGEQYF
D gene: NA; J gene: TRBJ2-5; V gene: TRBV19; CDR3 DNA: TGTGCCTCTCGGGAACGGGCCTATGGGGAGACCCAGTACTTC; CDR3 protein: CASRERAYGETQYF
D gene: NA; J gene: TRBJ1-6; V gene: TRBV2; CDR3 DNA: TGTGCCAGCAGTGTCGACAGCAATAATTCACCCCTCCACTTT; CDR3 protein: CASSVDSNNSPLHF
D gene: NA; J gene: TRBJ2-1; V gene: TRBV15; CDR3 DNA: TGTGCCACCAGCAGAGAGCGTTCGGGTGAGCAGTTCTTC; CDR3 protein: CATSRERSGEQFF
D gene: NA; J gene: TRBJ2-1; V gene: TRBV19; CDR3 DNA: TGTGCCAGTAGTTACTACCCTAAGGGGATGCTCTACTATAGTGAGCAGTTCTTC; CDR3 protein: CASSYYPKGMLYYSEQFF
D gene: TRBD2; J gene: TRBJ2-7; V gene: TRBV4-1; CDR3 DNA: TGCGCCAGCAGCCAGTGGACTAGCGGGGGTTACGAGCAGTACTTC; CDR3 protein: CASSQWTSGGYEQYF
D gene: NA; J gene: TRBJ1-4; V gene: TRBV7-8; CDR3 DNA: TGTGCCAGCGGTCGACTGAGGACTAATGAAAAACTGTTTTTT; CDR3 protein: CASGRLRTNEKLFF
D gene: TRBD2; J gene: TRBJ2-3; V gene: TRBV2; CDR3 DNA: TGTGCCAGCAGTCAAACTAGCGGGAGGGTGACAGATACGCAGTATTTT; CDR3 protein: CASSQTSGRVTDTQYF
D gene: NA; J gene: TRBJ1-1; V gene: TRBV19; CDR3 DNA: TGTGCCAGTAGTATAGACAGGGGCACTGAAGCTTTCTTT; CDR3 protein: CASSIDRGTEAFF
D gene: TRBD1; J gene: TRBJ1-5; V gene: TRBV2; CDR3 DNA: TGTGCCACGCGGGGACAGGGCAATTATAGCAATCAGCCCCAGCATTTT; CDR3 protein: CATRGQGNYSNQPQHF
D gene: NA; J gene: TRBJ1-2; V gene: TRBV14; CDR3 DNA: TGTGCCAGCAGCCAAGAGTACAGGAGTCTGGATGGCTACACCTTC; CDR3 protein: CASSQEYRSLDGYTF
D gene: NA; J gene: TRBJ2-6; V gene: TRBV14; CDR3 DNA: TGTGCCAGCAGCCATGAGCTTGGGGCCAACGTCCTGACTTTC; CDR3 protein: CASSHELGANVLTF
D gene: TRBD1; J gene: TRBJ2-3; V gene: TRBV29-1; CDR3 DNA: TGCAGCGTTACACCCTGGGACAGGGGAGTTGGAGATACGCAGTATTTT; CDR3 protein: CSVTPWDRGVGDTQYF
D gene: NA; J gene: TRBJ2-5; V gene: TRBV30; CDR3 DNA: TGTGCCTGGAGTGTACGCAGGCGCTCCCAGTACTTC; CDR3 protein: CAWSVRRRSQYF
D gene: NA; J gene: TRBJ2-2; V gene: TRBV6-5; CDR3 DNA: TGTGCCAGCAGTTACTCGTTCACGAACACCGGGGAGCTGTTTTTT; CDR3 protein: CASSYSFTNTGELFF
D gene: NA; J gene: TRBJ1-5; V gene: TRBV19; CDR3 DNA: TGTGCCAGTAGTATAGCAGGTCAGCCCCAGCATTTT; CDR3 protein: CASSIAGQPQHF
D gene: TRBD2; J gene: TRBJ2-3; V gene: TRBV6-4; CDR3 DNA: TGTGCCAGACCTAGTAGCGGGGTTAGCACAGATACGCAGTATTTT; CDR3 protein: CARPSSGVSTDTQYF
D gene: TRBD2; J gene: TRBJ2-1; V gene: TRBV7-9; CDR3 DNA: TGTGCCAGCAGCTTAGCAGCGGGGGGGCCTAAGAATGAGCAGTTCTTC; CDR3 protein: CASSLAAGGPKNEQFF
D gene: TRBD1; J gene: TRBJ1-1; V gene: TRBV2; CDR3 DNA: TGTGCCAGCAGCCGACAGGGGAACACTGAAGCTTTCTTT; CDR3 protein: CASSRQGNTEAFF
D gene: TRBD1; J gene: TRBJ2-7; V gene: TRBV10-3; CDR3 DNA: TGTGCCATCAGTGAGTCCCCCATACAGGGGGGCAACGAGCAGTACTTC; CDR3 protein: CAISESPIQGGNEQYF
D gene: TRBD2; J gene: TRBJ2-3; V gene: TRBV19; CDR3 DNA: TGTGCCAGTGCCGGGGGGGCCGGCACAGATACGCAGTATTTT; CDR3 protein: CASAGGAGTDTQYF
D gene: NA; J gene: TRBJ1-5; V gene: TRBV27; CDR3 DNA: TGTGCCAGCAGTCTCTCGGGTGGAGGTCAGCCCCAGCATTTT; CDR3 protein: CASSLSGGGQPQHF
D gene: NA; J gene: TRBJ1-4; V gene: TRBV5-1; CDR3 DNA: TGCGCCAGCAGCTTGGCCGGAGGGCCCCAGGAAAAACTGTTTTTT; CDR3 protein: CASSLAGGPQEKLFF
D gene: NA; J gene: TRBJ2-1; V gene: TRBV15; CDR3 DNA: TGTGCCACAGAGTCCGGGCGGGCAGGCTACAATGAGCAGTTCTTC; CDR3 protein: CATESGRAGYNEQFF
D gene: NA; J gene: TRBJ2-2; V gene: TRBV7-2; CDR3 DNA: TGTGCCAGCAGCTCCTACTTGAACACCGGGGAGCTGTTTTTT; CDR3 protein: CASSSYLNTGELFF
D gene: TRBD2; J gene: TRBJ2-1; V gene: TRBV5-1; CDR3 DNA: TGCGCCAGCAGCCCTTCCACCCTAGCGGGGGGCCTCTGGGATGAGCAGTTCTTC; CDR3 protein: CASSPSTLAGGLWDEQFF
D gene: TRBD1; J gene: TRBJ1-4; V gene: TRBV29-1; CDR3 DNA: TGCAGCGCCTCAGGGGGAGGTAATGAAAAACTGTTTTTT; CDR3 protein: CSASGGGNEKLFF
D gene: NA; J gene: TRBJ1-1; V gene: TRBV13; CDR3 DNA: TGTGCCAGCAGCTTATCTCCCGGGGGAGCTTTCTTT; CDR3 protein: CASSLSPGGAFF
D gene: NA; J gene: TRBJ2-2; V gene: TRBV6-5; CDR3 DNA: TGTGCCAGCAGCCCAGGGTACGGAGTCGGGGAGCTGTTTTTT; CDR3 protein: CASSPGYGVGELFF
D gene: TRBD2; J gene: TRBJ2-3; V gene: TRBV6-1; CDR3 DNA: TGTGCCAGCAGTGAACGGGCGGGAGCAGATACGCAGTATTTT; CDR3 protein: CASSERAGADTQYF
D gene: TRBD1; J gene: TRBJ1-2; V gene: TRBV19; CDR3 DNA: TGTGCCAGTAGCCGCGCTACCGGGACAGCCTATGGCTACACCTTC; CDR3 protein: CASSRATGTAYGYTF